Listed below are T cell receptor beta chains from one sample, sequenced in a study of T cells in Graves' hyperthyroidism and ophthalmopathy. Each CDR3 protein gets one entry after TCRdb re-called the multiplex PCR reads with MiXCR. Here the sample spans about 260,000 distinct CDR3 sequences, about 15% being singletons. The specimen sequenced was blood. The receptor set was obtained from a young woman with Graves' ophthalmopathy. Each CDR3 is given with its conserved first and last residue. A D gene is named only where the DNA matches it firmly. Expanded clones are given a class, and other clones once, few, many or no size at all.

>TRBD1|TRBV12-3/TRBV12-4|many|TRBJ1-4
TGTGCCAGCAGGCCCACAGGGGAAGGGGAAAAACTGTTTTTT
CASRPTGEGEKLFF
>TRBD1|TRBV20-1|many|TRBJ1-6
TGCAGTGCAAACAGGGGCACTAATAATTCACCCCTCCACTTT
CSANRGTNNSPLHF
>TRBD2|TRBV27|many|TRBJ2-2
TGTGCCAGCAGTCCTAGGTTGGGACTAGCGAACACCGGGGAGCTGTTTTTT
CASSPRLGLANTGELFF
>.|TRBV20-1|many|TRBJ2-1
TGCAGTGCTAGTGTAGGGAAGACCTACAATGAGCAGTTCTTC
CSASVGKTYNEQFF
>TRBD1|TRBV6-1|few|TRBJ2-4
TGTGCCAGCAGTGGAAAGGGACAGGGGAACATTCAGTACTTC
CASSGKGQGNIQYF
>TRBD2|TRBV7-2|.|TRBJ2-1
TGTGCCAGCAGCACGGGACTAGCGGGAGGGGGCGGCAATGAGCAGTTCTTC
CASSTGLAGGGGNEQFF
>TRBD2|TRBV11-2|.|TRBJ2-3
TGTGCCAGCAGCCCACTAGCGGGGTTGACAGATACGCAGTATTTT
CASSPLAGLTDTQYF
>.|TRBV20-1|many|TRBJ2-5
TGCAGTGCTCTCGCGACTGGAGGTTCAGAGACCCAGTACTTC
CSALATGGSETQYF
>.|TRBV19|many|TRBJ2-1
TGTGCCAGTGCTACCGCAGGCCAGCAGTTCTTC
CASATAGQQFF
>TRBD1|TRBV6-1|many|TRBJ1-4
TGTGCCAGCAGAGAAAGGACAGGGGGTGGTGAAAAACTGTTTTTT
CASRERTGGGEKLFF
>TRBD2|TRBV20-1|many|TRBJ2-2
TGCAGTGCCACCGGGACTAGTAGGGAGCTGTTTTTT
CSATGTSRELFF
>.|TRBV24-1|.|TRBJ2-1
TGTGCCACCAGTAGGGGACGGGGATACAATGAGCAGTTCTTC
CATSRGRGYNEQFF
>.|TRBV19|few|TRBJ2-7
TGTGCCAGTAGTTCAGGGCCCGAGCAGTACTTC
CASSSGPEQYF
>.|TRBV6-1|many|TRBJ2-2
TGTGCCAGCAGTTCTTTGGTAAAGGGTTTCACCGGGGAGCTGTTTTTT
CASSSLVKGFTGELFF
>.|TRBV5-6|many|TRBJ2-7
TGTGCCAGCAGCTTGGTTTCTGAGGAGCAGTACTTC
CASSLVSEEQYF
>.|TRBV5-4|few|TRBJ2-3
TGTGCCAGCAGCTTTTATCCGTCATCAGGCCCAGATACGCAGTATTTT
CASSFYPSSGPDTQYF
>TRBD2|TRBV11-3|.|TRBJ2-2
TGTGCCAGCAGCTTAAACTTCCCCTTCGGGAGGGCCGACACCGGGGAGCTGTTTTTT
CASSLNFPFGRADTGELFF
>TRBD1|TRBV20-1|.|TRBJ1-1
TGCAGTGCTAGAGATCAGCAGGGGGTTACTGAAGCTTTCTTT
CSARDQQGVTEAFF
>TRBD1|TRBV28|many|TRBJ1-5
TGTGCCAGCAGTTTCCAGGGGGGGCAGGGGAATCAGCCCCAGCATTTT
CASSFQGGQGNQPQHF
>.|TRBV7-2|many|TRBJ2-6
TGTGCCAGCAGCTTAGGGGGGAGCTCTGGGGCCAACGTCCTGACTTTC
CASSLGGSSGANVLTF
>TRBD1|TRBV15|many|TRBJ1-5
TGTGCCACCAGCGAGGGACAGGGGGATCAGCCCCAGCATTTT
CATSEGQGDQPQHF
>.|TRBV20-1|many|TRBJ2-7
TGCAGTGCCCGACCCCTAGCGAATCCCTACGAGCAGTACTTC
CSARPLANPYEQYF
>TRBD2|TRBV12-3/TRBV12-4|many|TRBJ2-3
TGTGCCAGCAGTTTAGGGCGGGAGGTTGATACGCAGTATTTT
CASSLGREVDTQYF
>.|TRBV12-5|many|TRBJ2-7
TGTGCTAGTGGTTTGGTCCCAGGGGCCCACGAGCAGTACTTC
CASGLVPGAHEQYF
>TRBD1|TRBV12-3/TRBV12-4|many|TRBJ2-6
TGTGCCAGCATCACAGGGGTAGCGCCTGGGGCCAACGTCCTGACTTTC
CASITGVAPGANVLTF
>TRBD2|TRBV28|many|TRBJ2-3
TGTGCCAGCAGTTTAAGGCTAGCGGGATTCACAGATACGCAGTATTTT
CASSLRLAGFTDTQYF
>TRBD2|TRBV29-1|.|TRBJ2-7
TGCAGCGTCTGTTTGATCGGGACTAGCGGGAGCTCCTACGAGCAGTACTTC
CSVCLIGTSGSSYEQYF
>.|TRBV5-1|many|TRBJ2-7
TGCGCCAGCAGCTTGGCCACAGGGAACCACGAGCAGTACTTC
CASSLATGNHEQYF
>.|TRBV20-1|many|TRBJ2-3
TGCAGTGCTAGGGACCGGAGATTCAGCACAGATACGCAGTATTTT
CSARDRRFSTDTQYF
>TRBD2|TRBV11-3|many|TRBJ2-5
TGTGCCAGCAGCTTCGGACTAGCGGGGGCGCCGGTGGAGACCCAGTACTTC
CASSFGLAGAPVETQYF
>.|TRBV20-1|many|TRBJ1-2
TGCAGTGCTAGAGACCCCGAGGGACACCTCTATGGCTACACCTTC
CSARDPEGHLYGYTF
>.|TRBV28|many|TRBJ2-5
TGTGCCAGCAGTTTTAGGTTACAAGAGACCCAGTACTTC
CASSFRLQETQYF
>.|TRBV6-1|many|TRBJ2-7
TGTGCCAGCAGTTGGGTTGGCCAACCCTACGAGCAGTACTTC
CASSWVGQPYEQYF
>.|TRBV12-3/TRBV12-4|.|TRBJ1-2
TGTGCCAGCAGGGCCCGGGGGTCGATCAGCGATGGCTACACCTTC
CASRARGSISDGYTF
>.|TRBV28|.|TRBJ2-1
TGTGCCAGCAGTCCCGTGGTGAGCTCCTACAATGAGCAGTTCTTC
CASSPVVSSYNEQFF
>TRBD2|TRBV29-1|few|TRBJ2-5
TGCAGCGTCTGTTTGATCGGGACTAGCGGGAGGGCACAAGAGACCCAGTACTTC
CSVCLIGTSGRAQETQYF
>TRBD1|TRBV9|many|TRBJ2-3
TGTGCCAGCAGCGTACAGGGGGCGAGGACAGATACGCAGTATTTT
CASSVQGARTDTQYF
>TRBD2|TRBV4-3|many|TRBJ2-1
TGCGCCAGCAGCCACCAAGGTAGTAGCGGGAGGCTGAACAATGAGCAGTTCTTC
CASSHQGSSGRLNNEQFF
>.|TRBV16|few|TRBJ1-5
TGTGCCAGCAGCCAATTTTGGGACAGCAATCAGCCCCAGCATTTT
CASSQFWDSNQPQHF
>TRBD2|TRBV2|many|TRBJ2-2
TGTGCCAGCATTTGGCTAGCGGGATCCGGGGAGCTGTTTTTT
CASIWLAGSGELFF
>TRBD1|TRBV5-1|many|TRBJ2-7
TGCGCCAGCAGCGGTCCCAGGGGGCAATCCTACGAGCAGTACTTC
CASSGPRGQSYEQYF
>TRBD2|TRBV15|many|TRBJ2-2
TGTGCCACCCACTCGGGGGGGCTGGGGAACACCGGGGAGCTGTTTTTT
CATHSGGLGNTGELFF
>TRBD1|TRBV20-1|many|TRBJ2-7
TGCAGTGCCCCCCGGGGACAGGGAGCCCTCTACGAGCAGTACTTC
CSAPRGQGALYEQYF
>TRBD1|TRBV6-1|many|TRBJ2-7
TGTGCCAGCAGCTATCAACAGGGGCGACAATACGAGCAGTACTTC
CASSYQQGRQYEQYF
>.|TRBV3-1|many|TRBJ2-7
TGTGCCAGCAGCCAAGATCCGGGTTACGAGCAGTACTTC
CASSQDPGYEQYF
>TRBD2|TRBV29-1|.|TRBJ2-7
TGCAGCGTCTGTTTGATCGGGACTAGCGGGAGATGGTACGAGCAGTACTTC
CSVCLIGTSGRWYEQYF
>.|TRBV2|many|TRBJ2-3
TGTGCCAGCAGTGAAGGGGGAGCGGATACGCAGTATTTT
CASSEGGADTQYF
>TRBD1|TRBV7-2|.|TRBJ2-5
TGTGCCAGCAGCTTGCGCAACAGGGGAGCGGCCCAGTACTTC
CASSLRNRGAAQYF
>TRBD1|TRBV15|many|TRBJ2-1
TGTGCCACCAGCATAACAGGGGCCTCCTACAATGAGCAGTTCTTC
CATSITGASYNEQFF
>TRBD1|TRBV7-9|many|TRBJ2-7
TGTGCCAGCAGCTTAGTTGGACAGGGTTACGAGCAGTACTTC
CASSLVGQGYEQYF
>.|TRBV20-1|.|TRBJ2-4
TGCAGTGCCGAGGTCTGGGATCACCTTCGTGGCAAAAACATTCAGTACTTC
CSAEVWDHLRGKNIQYF
>.|TRBV12-5|many|TRBJ2-5
TGTGCTAGTGGTTTGGTACAGGGTTCCCTTCTCGACGGGGAGACCCAGTACTTC
CASGLVQGSLLDGETQYF
>.|TRBV19|.|TRBJ2-7
TGTGCCAGTAGTGAATTAGGGCCTTCCTACGAGCAGTACTTC
CASSELGPSYEQYF
>.|TRBV4-1|few|TRBJ2-1
TGCGCCAGCAGCCAACCCCGGTCCTACAATGAGCAGTTCTTC
CASSQPRSYNEQFF
>.|TRBV4-1|few|TRBJ1-3
TGCGCCAGCAGCCCAAGAGGACAGATAAACACCATATATTTT
CASSPRGQINTIYF
>.|TRBV19|.|TRBJ2-7
TGTGCCAGTAGAGCCGGTTACTTACAGGGCTACGAGCAGTACTTC
CASRAGYLQGYEQYF
>.|TRBV5-1|many|TRBJ1-2
TGCGCCAGCAGCTTGGGGGGGACCGGGAAGATTGGCTACACCTTC
CASSLGGTGKIGYTF
>TRBD2|TRBV6-2/TRBV6-3|.|TRBJ2-7
TGTGCCAGCAGTTACGTGGCTAGCGGGAGACTCTCCTACGAGCAGTACTTC
CASSYVASGRLSYEQYF
>.|TRBV4-1|many|TRBJ1-2
TGCGCCAGCAGCCATCTTCTACAGGGCATCGATGGCTACACCTTC
CASSHLLQGIDGYTF
>.|TRBV10-3|many|TRBJ2-3
TGTGCCATCAGTGGACAGGGCACAGATACGCAGTATTTT
CAISGQGTDTQYF